Reported below is one T cell receptor (beta chain). Its antigen is as yet unknown. This sample is drawn from a study of T cell responses to AZD1222 COVID-19 vaccine. Study observations and caveats: Recipients of two AZD1222 doses showed rising Spike-specific TCR breadth and depth. Repertoire sampling occurred only after the peak T cell response. Targeting of unmutated variant regions was reportedly seen in nearly half of spike-specific TCRs.

Second-dose timings of about 4 or about 12 weeks were pooled. Here immunoSEQ multiplex PCR was the method, and the copy in TCRdb shows in-frame clones only, minus some. The table has fewer than 180,000 clones, 75% to 95% seen once. The germline gives CDR1 LNHDA, CDR2 SQIVND (reference sequence). The V gene end was trimmed by 4 bases and the J gene end by 2 bases; junction bases not matched to a gene: 4. The CDR3 covers 15 residues. The J gene is TRBJ1-1, the V gene TRBV19; 10 bases agree with TRBD1. This receptor was taken from an adult who received the AZD1222 COVID-19 vaccine. Sequenced here: peripheral blood, sampled 28 days after the second AZD1222 dose. CDR3 sequence reads: CASSTDRGRNTEAFF. The CDR3 DNA reads as TGTGCCAGTAGTACCGACAGGGGGCGAAACACTGAAGCTTTCTTT.